The clone carrying this T cell receptor (beta chain) was counted many times. The sample originates from a study of T cells in Graves' hyperthyroidism and ophthalmopathy. The germline V gene has CDR1 MNHNS and CDR2 SASEGT. Trimming at V came to 3 bases and at J to 3 bases, leaving 3 bases not matched to a gene. CDR3 length equals 14 residues. Regions amplified from RNA transcripts were the TCR beta CDR3 regions. First-round RT-PCR targeting the TCR CDR3 was performed with the HTBI primer set. TCRdb recomputed calls from the multiplex PCR reads with MiXCR, one row per CDR3 protein. The sample lists some 760,000 distinct CDR3 sequences; approximately 14% were seen once.

The TCR originated in a woman aged 18 to 35 with Graves' hyperthyroidism. The chain has TRBV6-1 and TRBJ2-7; 9 bases align to TRBD2. The specimen sequenced was blood. CDR3: CASSEREGLYEQYF. The CDR3 DNA sequence: TGTGCCAGCAGTGAGCGGGAGGGCCTCTACGAGCAGTACTTC.